The sequence of this T cell receptor beta chain was determined in a study of T cell responses to AZD1222 COVID-19 vaccine. Germline V gives CDR1 LGHNA, CDR2 YNFKEQ. The V end lost 2 bases, the J end lost 1 base, and 17 bases lay between the germline ends. The CDR3 runs 17 residues. Details on this clone: Its antigen is still unknown.

The protocol was immunoSEQ multiplex PCR, while the TCRdb copy is restricted to in-frame clones and leaves out a portion. Recorded for this sample: some 150,000 clones. General study findings and limits: Donors skewed white British and female; clonal diversity was possibly underestimated. Just a handful of people given AZD1222 tested seropositive at baseline. Close to half of spike-specific TCRs reportedly recognize unmutated variant regions.

This chain connects TRBV4-2 to TRBJ1-1; D possibly corresponds to TRBD1 (6 bases). The sequencing sample was made of peripheral blood. The receptor comes from an adult in good health. CDR3 nucleotides: TGTGCCAGCAGCCAAAAACAGGGAAGGGTTACGAACACTGAAGCTTTCTTT. It translates to CASSQKQGRVTNTEAFF.